This T cell receptor (beta chain) was obtained from a study of CD4+ T cells in melanoma. Using immunoSEQ multiplex PCR, the repertoire was profiled, and TCRdb retains in-frame clones only, with some absent. The table lists 110,000 to 150,000 clones, roughly 91% of them singletons. CDR3 length: 13 amino acids. V was trimmed by 3 bases and J by 6 bases, leaving 9 bases between them. Germline V gene sequence: CDR1 MDHEN, CDR2 SYDVKM. V and J are TRBV28 and TRBJ1-5; D not certain. This TCR derives from a human donor with melanoma. CDR3 DNA sequence: TGTGCCAGCAGTTTGGGTTTGAGTCAGCCCCAGCATTTT. The encoded protein is CASSLGLSQPQHF.